A selection of T cell receptor beta chains follows, all from one sample in a study of cytomegalovirus exposure and HLA in healthy donors. Using immunoSEQ multiplex PCR, the repertoire was profiled, and TCRdb retains in-frame clones only, with some absent. The sample lists 200,000 to 250,000 clones, roughly 80% occurring once. Sequencing input: PBMCs. Receptors were obtained from a man between 45 and 60 years old in good health and CMV-seronegative. Both conserved end residues are part of each CDR3. The order of the fields is V gene, J gene, D gene, clone size, CDR3 DNA, CDR3 protein. D genes are given only for firm matches. Expanded clones get a size class; other rows say once, few or many, or leave the size out.

>TRBV28|TRBJ2-7|.|.
TGTGCCAGCAGTTTAGGACAGTTCGAGCAGTACTTC
CASSLGQFEQYF
>TRBV19|TRBJ2-3|TRBD1|.
TGTGCCAGTGGAGTGGGGACAGGGGCTTTAGATACGCAGTATTTT
CASGVGTGALDTQYF
>TRBV7-3|TRBJ2-3|TRBD1|.
TGTGCCAGCAGCTACCAGACCGGGACAGGGAGCACAGATACGCAGTATTTT
CASSYQTGTGSTDTQYF
>TRBV28|TRBJ2-1|.|.
TGTGCCAGCAGTCCCTCCGTCGGGAGTGATACCCACAATGAGCAGTTCTTC
CASSPSVGSDTHNEQFF
>TRBV30|TRBJ1-1|TRBD1|.
TGTGCCTGGAGTGGGGACAGGGGGCGTTCTTGGAACACTGAAGCTTTCTTT
CAWSGDRGRSWNTEAFF
>TRBV12-1|TRBJ1-3|.|.
TGTGCCAGCAGCCCGTCTCCGCGCGGAAACACCATATATTTT
CASSPSPRGNTIYF
>TRBV5-1|TRBJ2-1|TRBD1|.
TGCGCCAGCAGCTTGGGGTGGACAGGGATGAATGAGCAGTTCTTC
CASSLGWTGMNEQFF
>TRBV27|TRBJ1-2|TRBD1|.
TGTGCCAGCAGTCTAACCGGGACAGGGAGCTATGGCTACACCTTC
CASSLTGTGSYGYTF
>TRBV20-1|TRBJ1-4|TRBD1|.
TGCAGTGCTGACAGGGGTGAAAAACTGTTTTTT
CSADRGEKLFF
>TRBV7-2|TRBJ2-7|.|once
TGTGCCAGCAGCTTAGGGGTCGCCTGGGGGGAAGAGCAGTACTTC
CASSLGVAWGEEQYF
>TRBV10-2|TRBJ2-7|TRBD2|once
TGCGCCAGCAGGACTAGCGGGAGTACGTACGAGCAGTACTTC
CASRTSGSTYEQYF
>TRBV15|TRBJ2-7|TRBD2|.
TGTGCCACCAGCAGAGATACTAGCGGGGCCAACTACGAGCAGTACTTC
CATSRDTSGANYEQYF
>TRBV9|TRBJ2-2|TRBD2|.
TGTGCCAGCAGCGTAGGACTAGCGGATAGGTACACCGGGGAGCTGTTTTTT
CASSVGLADRYTGELFF
>TRBV5-4|TRBJ2-3|TRBD2|.
TGTGCCAGCACCTCCGGGACTAGCGGGCTCACAGATACGCAGTATTTT
CASTSGTSGLTDTQYF
>TRBV5-1|TRBJ1-2|.|.
TGCGCCAGCAGCTTGGAGGGGCAGGGCTATGGCTACACCTTC
CASSLEGQGYGYTF
>TRBV15|TRBJ2-1|.|.
TGTGCCACCAGCAGAGATCAAGTGACTCCCAGGGCGCAGCAGTTCTTC
CATSRDQVTPRAQQFF
>TRBV2|TRBJ1-4|TRBD1|.
TGTGCCAGCAGCGTAGGGGGCGCCAATGAAAAACTGTTTTTT
CASSVGGANEKLFF
>TRBV4-1|TRBJ1-1|.|once
TGCGCCAGCAGCCCCCTCCGCGGGAACACTGAAGCTTTCTTT
CASSPLRGNTEAFF
>TRBV18|TRBJ2-5|TRBD2|.
TGTGCCAGCTCAGCGAGACTAGCCGTCAGCCAAGAGACCCAGTACTTC
CASSARLAVSQETQYF
>TRBV4-1|TRBJ1-4|TRBD1|few
TGCGCCAGCAGCCAAGATCCAGGGACAGGGGGCGAAAAACTGTTTTTT
CASSQDPGTGGEKLFF
>TRBV2|TRBJ1-1|.|.
TGTGCCAGTGAGGAAGTCATGAACACTGAAGCTTTCTTT
CASEEVMNTEAFF
>TRBV7-9|TRBJ1-2|.|few
TGTGCCAGCAGCTCGTTATCGGAACAGTTTAACTATGGCTACACCTTC
CASSSLSEQFNYGYTF
>TRBV28|TRBJ2-2|.|.
TGTGCCAGCAGTCTCATACAGGGCGCCGGGGAGCTGTTTTTT
CASSLIQGAGELFF
>TRBV5-1|TRBJ2-1|TRBD2|.
TGCGCCAGCAGCTACTTAGGCGGGAGAAACCCCAATGAGCAGTTCTTC
CASSYLGGRNPNEQFF
>TRBV7-9|TRBJ2-3|TRBD2|.
TGTGCCAGCAGCTCATGGACTAGAGACACAGATACGCAGTATTTT
CASSSWTRDTDTQYF
>TRBV5-1|TRBJ1-1|TRBD1|once
TGCGCCAGCAGCTTGGCCGGACAGGAGAACACTGAAGCTTTCTTT
CASSLAGQENTEAFF
>TRBV2|TRBJ2-7|.|.
TGTGCCAGCAGTGAACAGGGGTCCTACGAGCAGTACTTC
CASSEQGSYEQYF
>TRBV29-1|TRBJ2-7|.|.
TGCAGCGTTGAAATTACAGGAAGGGGGTCCTACGAGCAGTACTTC
CSVEITGRGSYEQYF